This entry is about one TCR beta chain. This sample stems from a study of a mutant IDH1 vaccine in newly diagnosed glioma. The wider study: Receipt of radiotherapy, temozolomide, or both preceded the study, and most received both.

Noted time point: baseline, week 1 (first vaccination visit). Treatment described: pre-vaccination baseline after standard-of-care therapy. Astrocytomas that were new, WHO grade 3 or 4, IDH1-mutant and ATRX-lost were present in the donors. TCRdb's copy holds only in-frame clones and misses some; the assay was immunoSEQ multiplex PCR. The sample includes around 92,000 clones, about 83% of them seen just once. Germline CDR1 and CDR2: SGHRS and YFSETQ. This CDR3 is 14 amino acids long. Trimming removed 1 base at V and 3 bases at J, with 11 bases between. The sequencing here drew on PBMCs, taken from a glioma patient treated with radiotherapy, temozolomide or both. The receptor's source is a woman aged 45-65 years with glioma. The V and J genes are TRBV5-1 and TRBJ2-7; D uncertain. The CDR3 sequence is CASSLQGSSYEQYF. CDR3 in DNA: TGCGCCAGCAGCTTGCAAGGATCGAGCTACGAGCAGTACTTC.